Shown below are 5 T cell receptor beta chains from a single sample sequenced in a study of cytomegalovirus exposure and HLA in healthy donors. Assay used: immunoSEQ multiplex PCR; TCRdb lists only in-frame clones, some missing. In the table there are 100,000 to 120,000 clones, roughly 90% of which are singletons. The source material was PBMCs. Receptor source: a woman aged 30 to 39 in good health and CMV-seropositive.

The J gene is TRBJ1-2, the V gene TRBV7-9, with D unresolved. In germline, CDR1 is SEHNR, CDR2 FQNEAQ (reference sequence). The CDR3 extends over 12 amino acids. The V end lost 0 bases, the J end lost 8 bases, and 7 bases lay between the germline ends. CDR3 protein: CASSLAYIGYTF. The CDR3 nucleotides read TGTGCCAGCAGCTTAGCGTATATAGGCTACACCTTC.

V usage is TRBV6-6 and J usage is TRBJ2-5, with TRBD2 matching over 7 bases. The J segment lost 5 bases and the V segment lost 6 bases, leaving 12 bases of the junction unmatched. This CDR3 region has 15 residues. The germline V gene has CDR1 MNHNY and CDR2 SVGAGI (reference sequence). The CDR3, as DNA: TGTGCCAGCAGAAAGACCGGGACTACCAGTGAGACCCAGTACTTC. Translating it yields CASRKTGTTSETQYF.

In DNA form, the CDR3 reads TGTGCCAGCAGTGAAAGGACTAGCGGTTTCAATGAGCAGTTCTTC. This gives the protein CASSERTSGFNEQFF. The chain recombines TRBV6-1 with TRBJ2-1, with 10 bases aligning to TRBD2. Germline-derived CDR1 and CDR2 are MNHNS and SASEGT. V gave up 2 bases and J gave up 6 bases; unmatched junction bases: 4. The CDR3 is 15 amino acids.

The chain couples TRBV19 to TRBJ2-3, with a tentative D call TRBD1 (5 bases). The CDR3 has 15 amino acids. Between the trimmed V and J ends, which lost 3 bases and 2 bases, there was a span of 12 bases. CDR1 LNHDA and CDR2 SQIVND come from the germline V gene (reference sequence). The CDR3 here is CASSIRQLNTDTQYF. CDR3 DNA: TGTGCCAGTAGTATTCGACAGCTAAACACAGATACGCAGTATTTT.

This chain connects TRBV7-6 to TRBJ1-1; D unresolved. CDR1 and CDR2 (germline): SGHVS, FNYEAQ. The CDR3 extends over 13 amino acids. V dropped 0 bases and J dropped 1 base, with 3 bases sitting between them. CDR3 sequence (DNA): TGTGCCAGCAGCTTAGCAGCGAACACTGAAGCTTTCTTT. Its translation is CASSLAANTEAFF.